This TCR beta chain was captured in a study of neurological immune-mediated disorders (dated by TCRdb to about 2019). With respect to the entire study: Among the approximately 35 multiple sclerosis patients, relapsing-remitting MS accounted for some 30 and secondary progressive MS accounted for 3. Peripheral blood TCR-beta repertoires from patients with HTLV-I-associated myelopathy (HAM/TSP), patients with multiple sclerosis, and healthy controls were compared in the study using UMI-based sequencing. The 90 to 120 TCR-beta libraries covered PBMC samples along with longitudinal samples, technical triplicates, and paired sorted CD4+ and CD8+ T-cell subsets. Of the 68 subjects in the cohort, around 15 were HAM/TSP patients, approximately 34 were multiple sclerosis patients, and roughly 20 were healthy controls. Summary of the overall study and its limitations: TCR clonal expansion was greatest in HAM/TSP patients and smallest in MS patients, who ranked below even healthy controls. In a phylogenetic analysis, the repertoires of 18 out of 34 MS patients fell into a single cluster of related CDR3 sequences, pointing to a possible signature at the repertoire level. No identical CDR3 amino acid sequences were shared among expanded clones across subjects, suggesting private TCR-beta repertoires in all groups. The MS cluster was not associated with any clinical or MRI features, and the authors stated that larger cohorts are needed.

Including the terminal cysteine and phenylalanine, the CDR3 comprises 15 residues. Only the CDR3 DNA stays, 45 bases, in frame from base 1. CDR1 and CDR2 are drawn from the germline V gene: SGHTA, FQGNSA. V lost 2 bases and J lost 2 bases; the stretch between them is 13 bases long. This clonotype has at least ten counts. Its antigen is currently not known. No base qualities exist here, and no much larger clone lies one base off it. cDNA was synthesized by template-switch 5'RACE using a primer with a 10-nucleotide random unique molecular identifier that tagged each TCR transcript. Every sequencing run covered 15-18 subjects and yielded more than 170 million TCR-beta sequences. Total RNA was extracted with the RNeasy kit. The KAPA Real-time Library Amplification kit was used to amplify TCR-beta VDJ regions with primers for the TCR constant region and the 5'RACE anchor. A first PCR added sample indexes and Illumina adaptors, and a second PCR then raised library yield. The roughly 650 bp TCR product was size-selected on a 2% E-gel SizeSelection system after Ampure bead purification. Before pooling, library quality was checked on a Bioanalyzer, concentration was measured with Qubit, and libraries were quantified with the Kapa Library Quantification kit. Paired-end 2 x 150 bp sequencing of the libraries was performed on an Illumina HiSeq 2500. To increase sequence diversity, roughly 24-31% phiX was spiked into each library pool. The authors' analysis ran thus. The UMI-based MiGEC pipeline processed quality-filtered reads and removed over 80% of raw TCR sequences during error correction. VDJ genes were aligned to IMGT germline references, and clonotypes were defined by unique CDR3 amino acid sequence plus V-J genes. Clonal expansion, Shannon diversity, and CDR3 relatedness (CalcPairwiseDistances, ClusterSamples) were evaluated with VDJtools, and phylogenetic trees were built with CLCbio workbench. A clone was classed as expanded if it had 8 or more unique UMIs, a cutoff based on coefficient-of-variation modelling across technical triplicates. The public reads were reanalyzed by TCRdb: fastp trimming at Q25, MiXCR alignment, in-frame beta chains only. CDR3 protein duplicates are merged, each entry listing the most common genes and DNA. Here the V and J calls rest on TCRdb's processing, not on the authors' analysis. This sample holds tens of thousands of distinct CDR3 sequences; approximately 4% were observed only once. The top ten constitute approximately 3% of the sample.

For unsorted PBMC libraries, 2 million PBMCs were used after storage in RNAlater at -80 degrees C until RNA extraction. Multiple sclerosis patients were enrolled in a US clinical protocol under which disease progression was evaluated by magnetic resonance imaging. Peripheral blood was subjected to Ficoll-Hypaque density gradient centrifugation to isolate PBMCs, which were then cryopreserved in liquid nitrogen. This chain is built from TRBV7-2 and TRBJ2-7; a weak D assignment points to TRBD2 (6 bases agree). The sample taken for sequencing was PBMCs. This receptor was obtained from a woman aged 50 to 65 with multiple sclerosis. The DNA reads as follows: TGTGCCAGCAGCTTACAGGTTAGCGGTACCTACGAGCAGTACTTC. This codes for CASSLQVSGTYEQYF.